This T cell receptor (beta chain) was profiled in a study of T cell responses to AZD1222 COVID-19 vaccine. Produced via immunoSEQ multiplex PCR; TCRdb's table is partial and in-frame only. The sample lists about 150,000 clones, about 95% seen once, with around 1.3% in the top ten. Germline V gene sequence: CDR1 MGHRA, CDR2 YSYEKL. V lost 0 bases and J 10 bases, leaving 16 bases between the germline ends. The CDR3 runs 15 residues. The V and J genes are TRBV4-1 and TRBJ2-1, with a weak D call TRBD2 (6 bases). Here the sequenced sample was peripheral blood, taken on day 0 of AZD1222 vaccination. The sequence was collected from an adult in good health. The CDR3 DNA reads as TGCGCCAGCAGCCAAGATCACACGGGACTGGGGGAGCAGTTCTTC. Amino acid sequence: CASSQDHTGLGEQFF.